Given below is one TCR beta chain in context. The table lists this clone with a few counts. Its antigen is unknown. The record has no base qualities; no much larger clone is one base away. Using the deep immunoSEQ assay, multiplex PCR amplified TCR CDR3 regions from genomic DNA. Genomic DNA extracted from each cell subset was distributed evenly over all wells of several immunoSEQ 96-well plates, and each plate served as one replicate. Each replicate PCR for unsorted PBMC received roughly 300 ng genomic DNA, equal to 30,000 to 35,000 T cell genomes. Genomic DNA from unsorted PBMC was sequenced over ten immunoSEQ deep assay plates. Purified libraries were measured with a Qubit 3.0 fluorometer, size-checked on a Bioanalyzer 2100, and measured again with the KAPA Library Quantification kit. A separate single-read 150-cycle Illumina NextSeq 550 flow cell was used to sequence each immunoSEQ 96-well plate. The study's own analysis went as follows. Because only junctional sequences without quality scores were contained in the immunoSEQ output, filtering matching that applied to full-length reads could not be performed. Sequences were annotated with PyIR, a Python wrapper for IgBLAST v1.9, and V/J genes and CDR3 were assigned using IMGT germline references. Reads with weak V/J assignments (E-value above 1e-6), missing CDR3, stop codons, out-of-frame junctions, or ambiguous translated residues were removed. A V3J clonotype was defined by an identical inferred V gene, J gene, and CDR3 amino acid sequence. Percentage overlap between repertoires was calculated by dividing the number of shared unique clonotypes by the size of the smaller repertoire. Three approaches were used to assess repertoire richness: RTK rarefaction, the Chao1 estimator, and Recon v2.1 estimates of unobserved clonotypes. TCRdb stores this immuneACCESS table with in-frame sequences only. Part of the clones is absent; in the studies checked, under half of the shortfall reflects unresolved V genes, and no reason is known for the rest. V, J and clone size were drawn from that table, and D and trimming were deduced from the DNA. For this sample the table gives around 500,000 clones, of which 70% to 80% were detected only once. The ten largest clonotypes hold under 15% of the sample.

This record comes from a study of shared clonotypes between healthy human individuals (dated by TCRdb to between 2020 and 2021). Study-level background: The cohort comprised two women and a few men aged 18 to 49 years. Blood TCR repertoires of roughly 5 healthy adults were deeply sequenced to estimate repertoire size and the extent of clonotype sharing between individuals. To increase sequencing depth and limit assay-specific biases, TCR repertoire library preparation and sequencing were carried out by different laboratories using diverse techniques. Per donor, leukapheresis produced somewhere between about 0.85 and 10 billion PBMCs.

Healthy HIV-negative adults with no recently reported acute infections or vaccinations were included as donors. Every donor was a Caucasian adult residing in Nashville, Tennessee, USA. For unsorted samples, tens of millions of PBMCs were counted and genomic DNA was extracted with the QIAamp DNA Blood Mini kit. Blood was collected by leukapheresis, and PBMCs were isolated by Ficoll-Histopaque density gradient centrifugation and then cryopreserved in liquid nitrogen vapor phase. Results and caveats for the whole study, not just this receptor: Because the study included only a small number of donors, the genetic and exposure-history diversity represented was limited. Pairwise subsampling indicated that sequencing depth was expected to affect the degree of clonotype sharing among donors. Only blood was sampled, and tissue TCR repertoires likely differ from those in blood.

CDR1 LNHDA and CDR2 SQIVND are derived from the germline V gene (reference sequence). Germline trimming: 7 bases from V, 4 bases from J; junction bases outside gene matches: 4. The CDR3 holds 14 amino acids from the cysteine to the phenylalanine. Kept here is only the CDR3 DNA, which spans 42 bases and is read in frame from base 1. The sequence links TRBV19 to TRBJ1-5; 10 central nucleotides agree with TRBD1. The sequenced sample consisted of PBMCs. The receptor's source is a woman in her thirties or forties in good health. Some clones in this sample may be carry-over from other donors' samples. For the CDR3, the sequence is CASTWTGGNQPQHF. The sequenced DNA: TGTGCCAGTACCTGGACAGGGGGGAATCAGCCCCAGCATTTT. Joined to the reference TRBV19 and TRBJ1-5 proteins, this CDR3 gives the full variable domain: DGGITQSPKYLFRKEGQNVTLSCEQNLNHDAMYWYRQDPGQGLRLIYYSQIVNDFQKGDIAEGYSVSREKKESFPLTVTSAQKNPTAFYLCASTWTGGNQPQHFGDGTRLSIL.